This TCR beta chain was documented in a study of blood T cells in healthy people across ages. With a J-beta primer mix and a sample-barcoded 5' primer, a second PCR ran about 7 to 12 cycles. In TCRdb, the 5' RACE reads were re-called with MiXCR into one record per CDR3 protein. The data hold almost 550,000 distinct CDR3 sequences, with 24% observed a single time. CDR3 size: 15 residues. The germline gives CDR1 SGHTA, CDR2 FQGNSA. The J segment lost 5 bases and the V segment lost 1 base, leaving 4 bases of the junction unmatched. Peripheral blood, around 9.4 milliliters per donor, was collected. These data were also filed under a second study, of T cells of mothers and their children.

The V and J genes are TRBV7-2 and TRBJ2-5, with 10 bases matching TRBD2. The sequence was collected from a boy younger than 18 in good health. The specimen sequenced was blood. The CDR3 is CASSLGPSGGETQYF. CDR3 coding DNA: TGTGCCAGCAGCTTAGGGCCTAGCGGGGGTGAGACCCAGTACTTC.